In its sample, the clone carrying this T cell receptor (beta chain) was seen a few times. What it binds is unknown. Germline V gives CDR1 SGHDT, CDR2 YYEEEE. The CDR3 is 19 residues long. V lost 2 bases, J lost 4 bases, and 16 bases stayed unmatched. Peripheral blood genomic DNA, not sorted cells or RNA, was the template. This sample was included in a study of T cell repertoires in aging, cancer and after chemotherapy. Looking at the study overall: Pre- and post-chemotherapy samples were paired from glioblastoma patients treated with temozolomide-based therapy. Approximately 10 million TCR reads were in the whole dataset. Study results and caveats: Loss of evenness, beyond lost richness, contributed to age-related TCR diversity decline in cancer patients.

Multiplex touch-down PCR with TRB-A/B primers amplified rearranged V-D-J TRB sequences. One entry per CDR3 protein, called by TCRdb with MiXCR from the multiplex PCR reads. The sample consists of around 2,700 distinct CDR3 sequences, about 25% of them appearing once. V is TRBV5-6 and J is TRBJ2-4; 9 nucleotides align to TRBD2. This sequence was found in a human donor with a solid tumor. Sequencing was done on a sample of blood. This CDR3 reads CASSFYSPRLAGLKNIQYF. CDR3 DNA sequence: TGTGCCAGCAGCTTTTACTCACCAAGGCTAGCGGGATTAAAAAACATTCAGTACTTC.